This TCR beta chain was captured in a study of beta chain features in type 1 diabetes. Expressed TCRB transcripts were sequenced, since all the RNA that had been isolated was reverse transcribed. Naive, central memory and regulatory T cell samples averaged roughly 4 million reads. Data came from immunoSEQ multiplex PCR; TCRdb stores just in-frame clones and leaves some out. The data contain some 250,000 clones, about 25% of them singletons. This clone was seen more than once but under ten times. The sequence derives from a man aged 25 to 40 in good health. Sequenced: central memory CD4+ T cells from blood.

CDR3 sequence (DNA): TGTGCCAGCAGCTTAAACTTAGGGCAGAAGAACACTGAAGCTTTCTTT. Amino acids: CASSLNLGQKNTEAFF. The chain has TRBV7-9 and TRBJ1-1; D is unclear. The CDR3 is 16 amino acids. V dropped 2 bases and J dropped 1 base, with 14 bases sitting between them. The germline V gene encodes CDR1 SEHNR and CDR2 FQNEAQ (reference sequence).